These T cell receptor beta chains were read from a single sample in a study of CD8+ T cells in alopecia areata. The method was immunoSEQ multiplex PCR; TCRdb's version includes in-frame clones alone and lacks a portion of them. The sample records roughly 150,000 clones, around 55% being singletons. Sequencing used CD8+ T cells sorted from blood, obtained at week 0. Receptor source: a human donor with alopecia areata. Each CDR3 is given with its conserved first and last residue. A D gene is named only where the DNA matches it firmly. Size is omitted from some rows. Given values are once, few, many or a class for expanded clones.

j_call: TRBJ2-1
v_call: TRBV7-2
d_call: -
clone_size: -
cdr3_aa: CASSLRPVSEQFF
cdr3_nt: TGTGCCAGCAGCTTACGCCCCGTTAGTGAGCAGTTCTTC

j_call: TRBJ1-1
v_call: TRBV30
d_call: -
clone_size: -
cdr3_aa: CAWSVLNTEAFF
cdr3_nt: TGTGCCTGGAGTGTCTTGAACACTGAAGCTTTCTTT

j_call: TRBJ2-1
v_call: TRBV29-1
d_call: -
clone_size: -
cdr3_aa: CSGEGARYNEQFF
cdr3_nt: TGCAGCGGAGAAGGAGCACGATACAATGAGCAGTTCTTC

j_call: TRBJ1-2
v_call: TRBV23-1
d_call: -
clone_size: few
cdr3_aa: CASTDKHYGYTF
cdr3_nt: TGCGCCAGCACCGACAAACACTATGGCTACACCTTC

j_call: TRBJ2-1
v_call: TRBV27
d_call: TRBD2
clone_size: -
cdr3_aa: CASSLIAGGNNEQFF
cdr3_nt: TGTGCCAGCAGTTTAATCGCGGGGGGGAACAATGAGCAGTTCTTC

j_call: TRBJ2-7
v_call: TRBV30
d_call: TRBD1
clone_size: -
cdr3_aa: CAWSVGTGRYEQYF
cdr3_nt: TGTGCCTGGAGTGTTGGGACAGGGCGTTACGAGCAGTACTTC

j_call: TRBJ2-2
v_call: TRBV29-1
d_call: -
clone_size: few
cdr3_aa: CSVTGSYTGELFF
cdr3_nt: TGCAGCGTTACCGGGTCCTACACCGGGGAGCTGTTTTTT

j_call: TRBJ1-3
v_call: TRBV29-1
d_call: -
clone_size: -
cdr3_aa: CSVDVGNTIYF
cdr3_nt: TGCAGCGTTGACGTTGGAAACACCATATATTTT

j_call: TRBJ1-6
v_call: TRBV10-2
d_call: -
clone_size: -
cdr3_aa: CASSREGSSPLHF
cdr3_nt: TGCGCCAGCAGTCGGGAGGGTAGTTCACCCCTCCACTTT

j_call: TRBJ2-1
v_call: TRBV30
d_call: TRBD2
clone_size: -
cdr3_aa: CALLAGGSYNEQFF
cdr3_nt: TGTGCCCTCTTAGCGGGGGGCTCTTACAATGAGCAGTTCTTC

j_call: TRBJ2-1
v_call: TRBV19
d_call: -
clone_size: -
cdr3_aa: CASSTEGSGQFF
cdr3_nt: TGTGCCAGTAGTACAGAAGGGAGTGGGCAGTTCTTC

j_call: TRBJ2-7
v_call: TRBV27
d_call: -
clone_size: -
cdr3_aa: CASSLRTAYEQYF
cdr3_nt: TGTGCCAGCAGTTTAAGGACAGCCTACGAGCAGTACTTC

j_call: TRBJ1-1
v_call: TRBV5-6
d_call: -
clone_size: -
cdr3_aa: CASSLGGVGTEAFF
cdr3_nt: TGTGCCAGCAGCTTGGGGGGAGTTGGCACTGAAGCTTTCTTT

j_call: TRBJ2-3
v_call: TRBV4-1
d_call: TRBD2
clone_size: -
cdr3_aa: CASSQELAGFTDTQYF
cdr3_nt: TGCGCCAGCAGCCAAGAACTAGCGGGGTTCACAGATACGCAGTATTTT

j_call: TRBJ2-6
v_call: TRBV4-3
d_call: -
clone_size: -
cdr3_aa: CASSQGVARSGANVLTF
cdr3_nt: TGCGCCAGCAGCCAAGGCGTCGCCCGCTCTGGGGCCAACGTCCTGACTTTC

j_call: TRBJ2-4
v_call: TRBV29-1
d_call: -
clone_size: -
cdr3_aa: CSVVYRDGQNIQYF
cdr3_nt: TGCAGCGTTGTATACCGGGACGGTCAAAACATTCAGTACTTC